This T cell receptor beta chain stems from a study of blood T cells in healthy people across ages. This clonotype was found many times. The CDR3 loop spans 13 amino acids. Germline CDR1 is SGHTA and CDR2 is FQGTGA. The ends were cut back, 2 bases at V and 6 bases at J, with 10 bases in the middle. It was with a sample-barcoded 5' primer and a J-beta primer mix that a second PCR of roughly 6 to 12 cycles was run. Individual samples furnished no less than 2.5 million CDR3-containing paired-end reads apiece. TCRdb independently ran MiXCR on the 5' RACE reads; one entry per CDR3 protein. This sample has roughly 1.7 million distinct CDR3 sequences, with roughly a third found just once.

Sequences were obtained from blood. The rearrangement links TRBV7-3 to TRBJ1-2; D remains unclear. The origin of this receptor is a woman in her thirties in good health. CDR3 region: CASSLAGFDGYTF. The CDR3 DNA is TGTGCCAGCAGCTTAGCTGGGTTTGATGGCTACACCTTC.